Included here is one TCR beta chain sequence, with context. These data are taken from a study of blood T cell repertoires in COVID-19. Study overall: The United States, Italy and Spain supplied acute and convalescent COVID-19 samples. Sources were T cells, B-cell-depleted T cells, or PBMCs; the material itself was cDNA or gDNA.

In the study's own analysis: Estimation of nucleated cell counts was performed using reference gene primer amplification. TCRdb's table, derived via immunoSEQ multiplex PCR, lists solely in-frame clones and lacks some. That table gives V, J and clone size, and the DNA gave D and trimming. The table records around 250,000 clones, around 83% of them present only once. This CDR3 is 14 amino acids long. With 3 bases removed from V and 5 bases from J, the gap between germline ends came to 11 bases. Germline loops: CDR1 MNHEY, CDR2 SMNVEV (reference sequence). The TCR comes from a woman in her 40s who had recovered from COVID-19. The specimen sequenced was peripheral blood. J is TRBJ2-4 and V is TRBV27, with a tentative D call TRBD1 (6 bases). CDR3 sequence: CASSFSRGENIQYF. The CDR3 DNA reads TGTGCCAGCAGTTTCAGCAGGGGAGAAAACATTCAGTACTTC.